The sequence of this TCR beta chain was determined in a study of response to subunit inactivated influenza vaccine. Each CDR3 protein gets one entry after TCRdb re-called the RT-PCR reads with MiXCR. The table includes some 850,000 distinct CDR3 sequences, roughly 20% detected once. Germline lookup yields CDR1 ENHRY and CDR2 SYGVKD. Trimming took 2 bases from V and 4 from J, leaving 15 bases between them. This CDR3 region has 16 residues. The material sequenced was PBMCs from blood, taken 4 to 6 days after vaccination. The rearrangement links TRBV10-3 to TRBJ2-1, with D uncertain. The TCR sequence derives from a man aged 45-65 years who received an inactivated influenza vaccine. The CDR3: CAISEAGRITYNEQFF. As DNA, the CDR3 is TGTGCCATCAGTGAGGCAGGCCGAATAACTTACAATGAGCAGTTCTTC.